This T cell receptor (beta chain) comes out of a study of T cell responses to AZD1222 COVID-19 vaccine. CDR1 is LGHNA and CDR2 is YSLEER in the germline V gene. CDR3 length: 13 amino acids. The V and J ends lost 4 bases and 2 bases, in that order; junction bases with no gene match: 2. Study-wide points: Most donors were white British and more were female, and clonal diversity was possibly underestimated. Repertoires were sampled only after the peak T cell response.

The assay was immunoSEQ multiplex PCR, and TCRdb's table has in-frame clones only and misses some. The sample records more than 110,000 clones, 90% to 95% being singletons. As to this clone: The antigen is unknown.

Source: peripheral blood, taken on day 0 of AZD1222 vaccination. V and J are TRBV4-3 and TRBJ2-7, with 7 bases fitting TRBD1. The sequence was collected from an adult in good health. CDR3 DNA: TGCGCCAGCAGCCCCGACAGGGCCTACGAGCAGTACTTC. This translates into CASSPDRAYEQYF.